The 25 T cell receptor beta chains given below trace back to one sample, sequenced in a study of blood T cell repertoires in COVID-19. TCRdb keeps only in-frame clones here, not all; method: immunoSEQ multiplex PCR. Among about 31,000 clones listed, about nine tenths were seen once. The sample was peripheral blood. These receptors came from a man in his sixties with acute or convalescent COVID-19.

For the CDR3, the DNA is TGTGCCACCAGCGAAGGGGTTCGCTCCTACGAGCAGTACTTC. It codes for CATSEGVRSYEQYF. The chain recombines TRBV15 with TRBJ2-7; D might be TRBD1 (5 bases). The V gene lost 5 bases and the J gene lost 0 bases, with 11 bases spanning the gap. The germline V gene encodes CDR1 LNHNV and CDR2 YYDKDF (reference sequence). CDR3 length equals 14 residues.

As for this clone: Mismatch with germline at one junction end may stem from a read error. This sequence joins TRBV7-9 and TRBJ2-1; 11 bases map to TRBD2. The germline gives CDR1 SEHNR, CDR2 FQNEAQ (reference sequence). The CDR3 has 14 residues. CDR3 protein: CASSVAGGRNEQFF. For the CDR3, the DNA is TGTGCCAGCAGCGTAGCGGGAGGGCGGAATGAGCAGTTCTTC.

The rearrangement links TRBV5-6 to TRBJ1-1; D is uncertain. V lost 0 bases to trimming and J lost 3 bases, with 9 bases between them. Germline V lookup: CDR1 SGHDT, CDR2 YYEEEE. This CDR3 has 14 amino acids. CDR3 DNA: TGTGCCAGCAGCTTGGAACGGAGAGACACTGAAGCTTTCTTT. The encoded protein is CASSLERRDTEAFF.

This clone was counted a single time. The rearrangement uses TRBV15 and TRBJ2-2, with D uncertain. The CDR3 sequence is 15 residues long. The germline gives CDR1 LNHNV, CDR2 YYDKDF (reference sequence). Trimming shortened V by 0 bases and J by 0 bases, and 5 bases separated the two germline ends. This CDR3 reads CATSRDYTNTGELFF. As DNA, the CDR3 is TGTGCCACCAGCAGAGATTATACGAACACCGGGGAGCTGTTTTTT. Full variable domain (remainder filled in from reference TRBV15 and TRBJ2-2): DAMVIQNPRYQVTQFGKPVTLSCSQTLNHNVMYWYQQKSSQAPKLLFHYYDKDFNNEADTPDNFQSRRPNTSFCFLDIRSPGLGDTAMYLCATSRDYTNTGELFFGEGSRLTVL.

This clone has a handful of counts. The CDR3: CASSDRGPDNEQFF. CDR3 coding DNA: TGTGCCAGCAGTGATAGGGGGCCAGACAATGAGCAGTTCTTC. The chain joins TRBV6-1 to TRBJ2-1; 7 bases are shared with TRBD1. From germline, CDR1 is MNHNS and CDR2 SASEGT. J gave up 5 bases and V 3 bases, and 4 bases lay outside the gene matches. This CDR3 has 14 residues.

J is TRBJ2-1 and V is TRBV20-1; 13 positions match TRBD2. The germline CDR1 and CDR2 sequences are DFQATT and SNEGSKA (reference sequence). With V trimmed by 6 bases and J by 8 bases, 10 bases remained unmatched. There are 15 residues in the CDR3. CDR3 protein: CSASVTSGRAYEQFF. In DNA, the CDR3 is TGCAGTGCGAGTGTCACTAGCGGGAGGGCCTATGAGCAGTTCTTC.

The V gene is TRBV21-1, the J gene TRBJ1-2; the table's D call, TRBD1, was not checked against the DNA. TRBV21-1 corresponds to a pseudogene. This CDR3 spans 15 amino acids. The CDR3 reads CASSSPGTGALGYTF. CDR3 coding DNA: TGTGCCAGCAGCTCCCCCGGGACAGGGGCCCTCGGCTACACCTTC.

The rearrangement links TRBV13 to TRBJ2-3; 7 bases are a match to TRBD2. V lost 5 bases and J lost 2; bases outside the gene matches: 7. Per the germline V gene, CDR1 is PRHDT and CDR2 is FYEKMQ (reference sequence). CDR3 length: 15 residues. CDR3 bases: TGTGCCAGCAGCCCACGGGACTACAACACAGATACGCAGTATTTT. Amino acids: CASSPRDYNTDTQYF.

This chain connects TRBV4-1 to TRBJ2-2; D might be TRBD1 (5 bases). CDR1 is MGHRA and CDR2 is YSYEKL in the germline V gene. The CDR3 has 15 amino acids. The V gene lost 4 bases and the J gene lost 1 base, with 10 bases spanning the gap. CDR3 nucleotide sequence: TGCGCCAGCAGCCCACGGACACTGAACACCGGGGAGCTGTTTTTT. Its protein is CASSPRTLNTGELFF.

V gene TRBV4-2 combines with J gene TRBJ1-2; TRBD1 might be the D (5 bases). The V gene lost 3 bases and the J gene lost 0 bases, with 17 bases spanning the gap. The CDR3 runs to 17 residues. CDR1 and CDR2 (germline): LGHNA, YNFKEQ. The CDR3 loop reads CASSQGPREITNYGYTF. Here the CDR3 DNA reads TGTGCCAGCAGCCAGGGGCCCCGGGAGATCACTAACTATGGCTACACCTTC.

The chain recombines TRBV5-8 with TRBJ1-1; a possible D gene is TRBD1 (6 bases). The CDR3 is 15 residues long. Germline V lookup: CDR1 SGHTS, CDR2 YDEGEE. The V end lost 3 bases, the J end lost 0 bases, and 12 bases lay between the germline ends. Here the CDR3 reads CASSSTGWMNTEAFF. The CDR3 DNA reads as TGTGCCAGCAGCTCGACAGGATGGATGAACACTGAAGCTTTCTTT.

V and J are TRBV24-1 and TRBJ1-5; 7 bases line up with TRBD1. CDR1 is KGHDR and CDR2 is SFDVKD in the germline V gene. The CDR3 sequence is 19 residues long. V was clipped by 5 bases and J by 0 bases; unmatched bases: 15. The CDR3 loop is CATSALQGGRGHSNQPQHF. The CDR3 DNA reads TGTGCCACCAGTGCTCTTCAGGGGGGCCGGGGTCATAGCAATCAGCCCCAGCATTTT.

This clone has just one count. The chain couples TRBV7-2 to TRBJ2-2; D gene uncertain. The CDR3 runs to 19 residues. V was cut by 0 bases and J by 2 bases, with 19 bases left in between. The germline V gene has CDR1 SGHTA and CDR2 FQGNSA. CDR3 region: CASSLARYQDRSNTGELFF. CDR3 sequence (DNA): TGTGCCAGCAGCTTAGCGCGTTATCAAGATAGATCTAACACCGGGGAGCTGTTTTTT.

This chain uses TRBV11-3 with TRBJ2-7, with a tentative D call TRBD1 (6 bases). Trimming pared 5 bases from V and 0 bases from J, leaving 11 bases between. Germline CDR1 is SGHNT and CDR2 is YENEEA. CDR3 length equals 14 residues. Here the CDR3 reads CASSRTESSYEQYV. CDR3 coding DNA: TGTGCCAGCAGCAGGACAGAGAGCTCCTACGAGCAGTACGTC.

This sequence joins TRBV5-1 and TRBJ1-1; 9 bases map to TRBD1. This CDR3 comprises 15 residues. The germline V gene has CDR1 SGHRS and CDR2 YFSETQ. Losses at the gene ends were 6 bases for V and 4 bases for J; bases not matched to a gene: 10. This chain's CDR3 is CASTSYRGQGTEAFF. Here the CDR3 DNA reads TGCGCCAGCACCTCTTACAGGGGGCAGGGCACTGAAGCTTTCTTT.

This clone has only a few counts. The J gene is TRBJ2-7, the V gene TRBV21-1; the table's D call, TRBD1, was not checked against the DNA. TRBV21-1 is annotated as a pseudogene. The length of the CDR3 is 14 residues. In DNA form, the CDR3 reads TGTGCCAGCGGGGGGACAGAAATCCTGGGAGAGCAGTACTTC. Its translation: CASGGTEILGEQYF.

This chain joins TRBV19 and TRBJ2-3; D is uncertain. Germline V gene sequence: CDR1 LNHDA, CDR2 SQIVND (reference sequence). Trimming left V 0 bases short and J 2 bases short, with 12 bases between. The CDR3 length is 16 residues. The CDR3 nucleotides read TGTGCCAGTAGTATAGATAGGAGTGGCTCCACAGATACGCAGTATTTT. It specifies CASSIDRSGSTDTQYF.

CDR3 nucleotides: TGTGCCATCAGATCCGGGACAGGGTGGAATGAGCAGTTCTTC. Amino acids: CAIRSGTGWNEQFF. The genes are TRBV10-3 and TRBJ2-1, with 9 bases matching TRBD1. This CDR3 spans 14 amino acids. J was trimmed by 7 bases and V by 6 bases; bases with no gene match: 7. In germline, CDR1 is ENHRY, CDR2 SYGVKD.

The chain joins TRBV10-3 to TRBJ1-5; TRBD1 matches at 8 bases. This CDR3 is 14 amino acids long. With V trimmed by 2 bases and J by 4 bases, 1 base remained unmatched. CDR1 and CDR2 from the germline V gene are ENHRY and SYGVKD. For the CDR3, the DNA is TGTGCCATCAGTGAGGACAGGGGAAATCAGCCCCAGCATTTT. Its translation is CAISEDRGNQPQHF.

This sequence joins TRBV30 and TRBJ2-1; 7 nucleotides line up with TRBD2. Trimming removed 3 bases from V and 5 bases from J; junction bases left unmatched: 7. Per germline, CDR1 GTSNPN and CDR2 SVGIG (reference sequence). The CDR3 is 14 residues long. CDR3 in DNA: TGTGCCTGGAGGCGGGGACTAACCGACAATGAGCAGTTCTTC. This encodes CAWRRGLTDNEQFF.

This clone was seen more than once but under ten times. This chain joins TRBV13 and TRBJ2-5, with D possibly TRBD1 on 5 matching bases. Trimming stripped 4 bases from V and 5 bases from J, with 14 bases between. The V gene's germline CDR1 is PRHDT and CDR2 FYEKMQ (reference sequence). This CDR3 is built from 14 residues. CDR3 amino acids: CASSYGSAGETQYF. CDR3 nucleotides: TGTGCCAGCAGCTACGGAAGTGCAGGGGAGACCCAGTACTTC.

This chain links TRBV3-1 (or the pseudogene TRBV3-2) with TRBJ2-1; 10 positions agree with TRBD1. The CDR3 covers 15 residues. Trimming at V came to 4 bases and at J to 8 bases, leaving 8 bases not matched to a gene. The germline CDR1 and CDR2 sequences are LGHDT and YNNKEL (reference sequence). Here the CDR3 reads CASSLPGQGFDEQFF. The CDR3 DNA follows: TGTGCCAGCAGCCTACCGGGACAGGGGTTTGATGAGCAGTTCTTC.

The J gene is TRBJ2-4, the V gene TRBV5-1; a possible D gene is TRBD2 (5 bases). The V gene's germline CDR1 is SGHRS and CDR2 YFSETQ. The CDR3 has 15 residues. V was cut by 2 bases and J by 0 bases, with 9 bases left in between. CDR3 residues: CASSLKEEAKNIQYF. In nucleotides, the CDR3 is TGCGCCAGCAGCTTAAAGGAGGAAGCCAAAAACATTCAGTACTTC.

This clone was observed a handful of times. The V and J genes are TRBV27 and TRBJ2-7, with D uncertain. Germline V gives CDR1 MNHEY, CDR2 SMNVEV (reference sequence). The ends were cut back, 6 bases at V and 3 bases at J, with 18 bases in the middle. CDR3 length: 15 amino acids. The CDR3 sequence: CASRPHQAAIYEQYF. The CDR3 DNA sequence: TGTGCCAGCAGACCCCACCAGGCAGCAATCTACGAGCAGTACTTC.

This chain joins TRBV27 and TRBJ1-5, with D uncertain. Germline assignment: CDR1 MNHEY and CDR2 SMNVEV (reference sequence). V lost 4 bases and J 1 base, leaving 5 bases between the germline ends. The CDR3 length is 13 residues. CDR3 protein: CASSSGSNQPQHF. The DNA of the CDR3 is TGTGCCAGCAGTTCCGGGAGCAATCAGCCCCAGCATTTT.